What follows are 15 T cell receptor beta chains derived from one specimen sequenced in a study of vaccination effects on CD4 cells after COVID-19. These TCRs are of unknown antigen specificity. Expansion with viral peptide pools was applied to antigen-specific CD4+ T cells by the ViraFEST assay prior to sequencing. The authors isolated CD4+ T cells after nine to eleven days of culture. PCR confirmed that the person was infected with SARS-CoV-2 between March and December 2020. Here immunoSEQ multiplex PCR was the method, and the copy in TCRdb shows in-frame clones only, minus some. The table includes 20,000 to 30,000 clones, 69% detected once. The sample in question was CD4+ T cells from PBMCs cultured with SARS-CoV-2 spike peptides, obtained before COVID-19 vaccination. Receptor source: a human donor who had a prior SARS-CoV-2 infection.

CDR3 sequence reads: CASSDPRNNEKLFF. CDR3 coding DNA: TGTGCCAGCAGTGATCCCCGGAATAATGAAAAACTGTTTTTT. The gene calls are TRBV2 and TRBJ1-4; D ambiguous. The germline gives CDR1 SNHLY, CDR2 FYNNEI. This CDR3 comprises 14 residues. The V and J ends lost 3 bases and 4 bases respectively, with 9 bases between them.

This clone has only a few counts. The chain has TRBV6-1 and TRBJ2-3; D possibly uses TRBD1 or TRBD2 (6 bases each). Germline V lookup: CDR1 MNHNS, CDR2 SASEGT. V lost 3 bases, J lost 2 bases, and 15 bases lay in between. This CDR3 is built from 16 residues. CDR3 coding DNA: TGTGCCAGCAGTGATTTCAGGGGAGGAGCCACAGATACGCAGTATTTT. Translation gives CASSDFRGGATDTQYF.

This rearrangement joins TRBV7-8 to TRBJ1-3; D is ambiguous. Germline CDR1 SGHVS, CDR2 FQNEAQ. The CDR3 sequence is 14 residues long. With 5 bases removed from V and 0 bases from J, the gap between germline ends came to 8 bases. DNA of the CDR3: TGTGCCAGCAGCCCCCAGAGCTCTGGAAACACCATATATTTT. It yields the protein CASSPQSSGNTIYF.

The genes are TRBV6-5 and TRBJ2-1; 8 bases are shared with TRBD2. The junction had 5 bases not matched to a gene; V was cut back by 4 bases and J by 0 bases. The CDR3 covers 16 residues. Looked up from germline, CDR1 is MNHEY and CDR2 is SVGAGI. The CDR3 coding sequence is TGTGCCAGCAGTTCCATAGCGGGGAGCTCCTACAATGAGCAGTTCTTC. Its translation is CASSSIAGSSYNEQFF.

The chain has TRBV5-1 and TRBJ2-5; 16 nucleotides match TRBD2. CDR3 length equals 18 residues. Germline V gives CDR1 SGHRS, CDR2 YFSETQ. J lost 2 bases, V lost 6 bases, and 10 bases had no gene match. DNA for the CDR3: TGCGCCAGCACCCTGGTGGGGACTAGCGGGGGGGTACAAGAGACCCAGTACTTC. Protein sequence: CASTLVGTSGGVQETQYF.

This chain connects TRBV27 to TRBJ2-3, with D tentatively TRBD2 (5 bases). Trimming pared 7 bases from V and 0 bases from J, leaving 14 bases between. Per the germline V gene, CDR1 is MNHEY and CDR2 is SMNVEV (reference sequence). The CDR3 contains 15 residues. In DNA form, the CDR3 reads TGTGCCAGCAAACCGGGATTCACTAGCACAGATACGCAGTATTTT. This codes for CASKPGFTSTDTQYF.

In its sample, this clone was seen once. V gene TRBV11-2 combines with J gene TRBJ2-2; TRBD2 is a possible D gene (5 bases). The CDR3 totals 18 residues. Germline CDR1 and CDR2: SGHAT and FQNNGV. Trimming removed 2 bases from V and 0 bases from J, with 16 bases in between. For the CDR3, the DNA is TGTGCCAGCAGCTTATACCCAGCCCAGCGGTCGAACACCGGGGAGCTGTTTTTT. Its translation: CASSLYPAQRSNTGELFF.

The V gene is TRBV5-1, the J gene TRBJ2-5, with TRBD2 matching 10 bases. CDR1 SGHRS and CDR2 YFSETQ come from the germline V gene. With V trimmed by 0 bases and J by 1 base, 15 bases remained unmatched. The CDR3 consists of 20 residues. CDR3 DNA sequence: TGCGCCAGCAGCTTGGGACTAGCGGGCCGCCTTTCAGCTCGCCAAGAGACCCAGTACTTC. Residues: CASSLGLAGRLSARQETQYF.

The J gene is TRBJ1-2, the V gene TRBV7-2; D may be TRBD1 (6 bases). The CDR3 totals 15 residues. The germline V gene encodes CDR1 SGHTA and CDR2 FQGNSA. V lost 3 bases, J lost 0 bases, and 11 bases lay in between. The CDR3 loop is CASSLNRGANYGYTF. The CDR3 coding sequence is TGTGCCAGCAGCTTGAATAGGGGGGCTAACTATGGCTACACCTTC.

This sequence joins TRBV11-3 and TRBJ2-4; no clear D gene. CDR3 length: 15 amino acids. The V end lost 1 base, the J end lost 1 base, and 8 bases lay between the germline ends. Germline V lookup: CDR1 SGHNT, CDR2 YENEEA. CDR3 residues: CASSLVGLAKNIQYF. In nucleotides, the CDR3 is TGTGCCAGCAGCTTAGTTGGCCTGGCCAAAAACATTCAGTACTTC.

The chain joins TRBV5-4 to TRBJ1-5, with 8 bases lining up with TRBD1. The CDR3 extends over 14 amino acids. Germline CDR1 and CDR2: SGHNT and YYREEE (reference sequence). With 2 bases clipped from V and 2 bases from J, the junction kept 0 bases outside the gene matches. The CDR3 protein is CASSLQGGNQPQHF. DNA for the CDR3: TGTGCCAGCAGCTTACAGGGGGGCAATCAGCCCCAGCATTTT.

The V gene is TRBV7-2, the J gene TRBJ1-2; no firm D call. CDR1 is SGHTA, CDR2 FQGNSA, per germline. CDR3 length: 14 amino acids. Trimming left V 5 bases short and J 8 bases short, with 18 bases between. The CDR3 is CASSQERGSGGYTF. The CDR3 DNA reads TGTGCCAGCAGCCAAGAGCGGGGTAGTGGGGGCTACACCTTC.

The sample holds a few counts of this clone. V gene TRBV10-3 combines with J gene TRBJ2-1; possible D gene TRBD2, 5 bases. The germline V gene has CDR1 ENHRY and CDR2 SYGVKD. The CDR3 totals 15 residues. Trimming took off 0 bases at V and 0 bases at J, with 6 bases between the two ends. The CDR3 loop reads CAISESGSSYNEQFF. CDR3 nucleotides: TGTGCCATCAGTGAGTCGGGGAGCTCCTACAATGAGCAGTTCTTC.

The V call is TRBV11-2, the J call TRBJ2-1; 11 positions match TRBD2. This CDR3 has 15 residues. The V and J ends lost 3 bases and 4 bases, in that order; junction bases with no gene match: 2. Germline V lookup: CDR1 SGHAT, CDR2 FQNNGV. The CDR3 region is CASSFTSGGYNEQFF. In nucleotides, the CDR3 is TGTGCCAGCAGCTTCACTAGCGGGGGTTACAATGAGCAGTTCTTC.

The rearrangement links TRBV19 to TRBJ1-1; D gene uncertain. Germline V lookup: CDR1 LNHDA, CDR2 SQIVND (reference sequence). The V gene lost 8 bases and the J gene lost 2 bases, with 9 bases spanning the gap. The CDR3 totals 12 residues. The CDR3 region has the DNA TGTGCCAGTCACGACCCCAACACTGAAGCTTTCTTT. Amino acids: CASHDPNTEAFF.